This is a list of T cell receptor beta chains from one sample in a study of molecular identifiers for immune sequencing clone quantification. TCRdb redid the calling of the PCR reads with MiXCR, one entry per CDR3 protein. The repertoire holds around 480,000 distinct CDR3 sequences, approximately 25% seen once, with roughly 0.79% in the top ten. Material for sequencing was naive CD8+ T cells from blood, with Jurkat cell RNA spiked in. These receptors came from a human donor in good health. Some libraries in this study had Jurkat cell RNA spiked in. CDR3s include the opening cysteine and the closing phenylalanine or tryptophan. A D gene is named only where the DNA matches it firmly. Not every row has a clone size; where given, it reads once, few, many or a size class.

j_call: TRBJ1-1; d_call: TRBD1; clone_size: -; v_call: TRBV27; cdr3_nt: TGTGCCAGCAGCACCCGACAGGGTTACACTGAAGCTTTCTTT; cdr3_aa: CASSTRQGYTEAFF
j_call: TRBJ2-3; d_call: TRBD2; clone_size: -; v_call: TRBV7-9; cdr3_nt: TGTGCCAGCAGAAAGGGGGTAGCGGGAGCCTCCACAGATACGCAGTATTTT; cdr3_aa: CASRKGVAGASTDTQYF
j_call: TRBJ1-6; d_call: -; clone_size: -; v_call: TRBV28; cdr3_nt: TGTGCCTGCAGTTTCCGTGGGGACTCCCCTTTACCCCTCCACTTT; cdr3_aa: CACSFRGDSPLPLHF
j_call: TRBJ1-4; d_call: TRBD1; clone_size: -; v_call: TRBV20-1; cdr3_nt: TGCAGTGCTAGTGACAGGGGTAATGAAAAACTGTTTTTT; cdr3_aa: CSASDRGNEKLFF
j_call: TRBJ2-7; d_call: -; clone_size: -; v_call: TRBV5-3; cdr3_nt: TGTGCCAGAAGCTACGGGACTTCCCCCTACGAGCAGTACTTC; cdr3_aa: CARSYGTSPYEQYF
j_call: TRBJ1-5; d_call: -; clone_size: many; v_call: TRBV19; cdr3_nt: TGTGCCAGTAGCCTTCTACAGTATAGCAATCAGCCCCAGCATTTT; cdr3_aa: CASSLLQYSNQPQHF
j_call: TRBJ1-5; d_call: -; clone_size: -; v_call: TRBV19; cdr3_nt: TGTGCCAGTAGTATATGGGATAGCAATCAGCGCCGGCATTTT; cdr3_aa: CASSIWDSNQRRHF
j_call: TRBJ2-7; d_call: -; clone_size: many; v_call: TRBV25-1; cdr3_nt: TGTGCCAGCAGTCTGCAGGACCCCTACGAGCAGTACTTC; cdr3_aa: CASSLQDPYEQYF
j_call: TRBJ2-3; d_call: -; clone_size: many; v_call: TRBV28; cdr3_nt: TGTGCCAGCAGGGCACAGGGTGAGGGCACAGATACGCAGTATTTT; cdr3_aa: CASRAQGEGTDTQYF
j_call: TRBJ2-7; d_call: -; clone_size: -; v_call: TRBV29-1; cdr3_nt: TGCAGCGTTGTTGACAGCTCCTACGAGCAGTACTTC; cdr3_aa: CSVVDSSYEQYF
j_call: TRBJ2-7; d_call: TRBD2; clone_size: few; v_call: TRBV6-6; cdr3_nt: TGTGCCAGCAGTTACTGGTCGCAGGGACTAGCGGGGGCCTACGAGCAGTACTTC; cdr3_aa: CASSYWSQGLAGAYEQYF
j_call: TRBJ1-5; d_call: -; clone_size: many; v_call: TRBV19; cdr3_nt: TGTGCCAGTAGTATTTGGGCGGGGGCCAATCAGCCCCAGCATTTT; cdr3_aa: CASSIWAGANQPQHF
j_call: TRBJ1-1; d_call: -; clone_size: -; v_call: TRBV7-2; cdr3_nt: TGTGCCAGCAGCTTATTATATGGGGATCGGGGTGACACTGAAGCTTTCTTT; cdr3_aa: CASSLLYGDRGDTEAFF
j_call: TRBJ2-1; d_call: -; clone_size: -; v_call: TRBV24-1; cdr3_nt: TGTGCCACCTTGGACGGGGATGGGGATGAGCAGTTCTTC; cdr3_aa: CATLDGDGDEQFF
j_call: TRBJ1-1; d_call: -; clone_size: -; v_call: TRBV4-1; cdr3_nt: TGCGCCAGCAGCCAAGAATGGAGGAACACTGAAGCTTTCTTT; cdr3_aa: CASSQEWRNTEAFF
j_call: TRBJ1-1; d_call: -; clone_size: many; v_call: TRBV4-1; cdr3_nt: TGCGCCAGCAGCCAATGGAGGGGGGGCCTGGGCACTGAAGCTTTCTTT; cdr3_aa: CASSQWRGGLGTEAFF
j_call: TRBJ2-5; d_call: -; clone_size: -; v_call: TRBV5-6; cdr3_nt: TGTGCCAGCAGCGGGGAGAGGGGCCAAGAGACCCAGTACTTC; cdr3_aa: CASSGERGQETQYF
j_call: TRBJ1-5; d_call: -; clone_size: -; v_call: TRBV6-5; cdr3_nt: TGTGCCAGCAGTTACGGTCAGGGATTTCAGCCCCAGCATTTT; cdr3_aa: CASSYGQGFQPQHF
j_call: TRBJ1-4; d_call: -; clone_size: -; v_call: TRBV6-5; cdr3_nt: TGTGCCAGCAGCCCAACCGGTCCGGCGGAAAAACTGTTTTTT; cdr3_aa: CASSPTGPAEKLFF
j_call: TRBJ1-5; d_call: -; clone_size: few; v_call: TRBV2; cdr3_nt: TGTGCCAGCAGTGAAGGAGGACAGAACAATCAGCCCCAGCATTTT; cdr3_aa: CASSEGGQNNQPQHF
j_call: TRBJ2-3; d_call: -; clone_size: -; v_call: TRBV5-1; cdr3_nt: TGCGTCAGCAGCCCAGGGGAAGGGGCCACAGATTTT; cdr3_aa: CVSSPGEGATDF
j_call: TRBJ1-5; d_call: -; clone_size: -; v_call: TRBV6-2/TRBV6-3; cdr3_nt: TGTGCCAGCCGTTACCTGGACAGTCCAGGATATAGCAATCAGCCCCAGCATTTT; cdr3_aa: CASRYLDSPGYSNQPQHF
j_call: TRBJ2-3; d_call: -; clone_size: many; v_call: TRBV19; cdr3_nt: TGTGCCAGTAGTATTTCAGGGTATAGCACAGATACGCAGTATTTT; cdr3_aa: CASSISGYSTDTQYF
j_call: TRBJ1-5; d_call: -; clone_size: -; v_call: TRBV12-3/TRBV12-4; cdr3_nt: TGTGCCAGCAGTTTAGCGTCGATAGGGGCGAGCAATCAGCCCCAGCATTTT; cdr3_aa: CASSLASIGASNQPQHF
j_call: TRBJ2-1; d_call: TRBD2; clone_size: few; v_call: TRBV20-1; cdr3_nt: TGCAGTGCTAGAGGCCCGGGACTAGCGGGACCCAATGAGCAGTTCTTC; cdr3_aa: CSARGPGLAGPNEQFF
j_call: TRBJ2-7; d_call: -; clone_size: -; v_call: TRBV5-4; cdr3_nt: TGTGCCAGCAGCTTGCTGGGACCGTCGGGAGAGCAGTACTTC; cdr3_aa: CASSLLGPSGEQYF
j_call: TRBJ2-1; d_call: TRBD1; clone_size: few; v_call: TRBV20-1; cdr3_nt: TGCAGTGCACCAAGTAGGGGGCCTAACGATGAGCAGTTCTTC; cdr3_aa: CSAPSRGPNDEQFF
j_call: TRBJ1-5; d_call: -; clone_size: -; v_call: TRBV29-1; cdr3_nt: TGCAGCGTTGCAGGGAACGCTCCGCCCCAGCATTTT; cdr3_aa: CSVAGNAPPQHF
j_call: TRBJ2-7; d_call: -; clone_size: many; v_call: TRBV4-3; cdr3_nt: TGCGCCAGCAGCCAAGATCTAGGTGCCCTCTCCTACGAGCAGTACTTC; cdr3_aa: CASSQDLGALSYEQYF
j_call: TRBJ2-7; d_call: TRBD2; clone_size: -; v_call: TRBV20-1; cdr3_nt: TGCAGTGCTCTGAATAGCGGGACGAGCTCCTACGAGCAGTACTTC; cdr3_aa: CSALNSGTSSYEQYF
j_call: TRBJ2-1; d_call: TRBD2; clone_size: many; v_call: TRBV11-2; cdr3_nt: TGTGCCAGCAGCCCCCCAAGGGGGACTAGCGGGAGCAATGAGCAGTTCTTC; cdr3_aa: CASSPPRGTSGSNEQFF
j_call: TRBJ1-1; d_call: -; clone_size: many; v_call: TRBV29-1; cdr3_nt: TGCACCTCAGGAGCCACCCAGGGCACTGAAGCTTTCTTT; cdr3_aa: CTSGATQGTEAFF
j_call: TRBJ2-3; d_call: -; clone_size: many; v_call: TRBV15; cdr3_nt: TGTGCCACCAGCAGAGGTGCAGATACGCAGTATTTT; cdr3_aa: CATSRGADTQYF
j_call: TRBJ1-5; d_call: TRBD1; clone_size: few; v_call: TRBV4-3; cdr3_nt: TGCGCCAGCAGCCAAGAGGCCGGGACAGGGGGTCAGCCCCAGCATTTT; cdr3_aa: CASSQEAGTGGQPQHF
j_call: TRBJ1-2; d_call: TRBD1; clone_size: -; v_call: TRBV6-5; cdr3_nt: TGTGCCAGCATTTCACAGGGGGCGGGCTACACCTTC; cdr3_aa: CASISQGAGYTF
j_call: TRBJ1-1; d_call: -; clone_size: many; v_call: TRBV5-6; cdr3_nt: TGTGCCAGCAGGATGACAGGAGCGATTGAAGCTTTCTTT; cdr3_aa: CASRMTGAIEAFF
j_call: TRBJ1-1; d_call: TRBD1; clone_size: many; v_call: TRBV4-1; cdr3_nt: TGCGCCAGCAGCCAAGAAAGGGGGCTCTCGAACACTGAAGCTTTCTTT; cdr3_aa: CASSQERGLSNTEAFF
j_call: TRBJ1-2; d_call: TRBD1; clone_size: -; v_call: TRBV29-1; cdr3_nt: TGCAGCGTGAATTTGGGGACAGGGGATTTTCGCGTAAATGGCTACACCTTC; cdr3_aa: CSVNLGTGDFRVNGYTF
j_call: TRBJ1-5; d_call: -; clone_size: -; v_call: TRBV3-1; cdr3_nt: TGTGCCAGCAGCCAAGATGAGGGCAATCAGCCCCAGCATTTT; cdr3_aa: CASSQDEGNQPQHF
j_call: TRBJ2-7; d_call: -; clone_size: few; v_call: TRBV6-2/TRBV6-3; cdr3_nt: TGTGCCTGCCCTAGGGGCCCGCTTGGATACGAGCAGTACTTC; cdr3_aa: CACPRGPLGYEQYF
j_call: TRBJ2-1; d_call: TRBD2; clone_size: few; v_call: TRBV13; cdr3_nt: TGTGCCAGCAGCCCGGGACTAACTTCCTACAATGAGCAGTTCTTC; cdr3_aa: CASSPGLTSYNEQFF
j_call: TRBJ2-5; d_call: TRBD2; clone_size: many; v_call: TRBV7-6; cdr3_nt: TGTGCCAGCAGCTCCGGCCGGGGGGGGCTAGAGACCCAGTACTTC; cdr3_aa: CASSSGRGGLETQYF
j_call: TRBJ2-2; d_call: TRBD1; clone_size: many; v_call: TRBV27; cdr3_nt: TGTGCCAGCAGAGGACAGGGGAACACCGGGGAGCTGTTTTTT; cdr3_aa: CASRGQGNTGELFF
j_call: TRBJ2-5; d_call: -; clone_size: few; v_call: TRBV11-2; cdr3_nt: TGTGCCAGCAGCTTATGGTCGGAACAAGAGACCCAGTACTTC; cdr3_aa: CASSLWSEQETQYF
j_call: TRBJ2-7; d_call: -; clone_size: many; v_call: TRBV4-3; cdr3_nt: TGCGCCAGCAGCCAAGATTCCCGGGACTACGAGCAGTACTTC; cdr3_aa: CASSQDSRDYEQYF
j_call: TRBJ2-3; d_call: -; clone_size: -; v_call: TRBV30; cdr3_nt: TGTGCCTGGAGTATAGGCCCGGATACGCAGTATTTT; cdr3_aa: CAWSIGPDTQYF
j_call: TRBJ2-7; d_call: -; clone_size: -; v_call: TRBV19; cdr3_nt: TGTGCCAGCAGGGTTGGGGCTGGCGAGCAGTACTTC; cdr3_aa: CASRVGAGEQYF